The 8 T cell receptor beta chains reported below all come from one sample, sequenced in a study of cytomegalovirus exposure and HLA in healthy donors. With 60 Vbeta and 13 Jbeta primers, the PCR was carried out. Profiled with immunoSEQ multiplex PCR; TCRdb holds only in-frame clones, not every one. The data contain some 130,000 clones, 76% of them singletons. Input material: PBMCs. These receptors originate from a female donor in good health and CMV-seropositive.

This clone was counted a single time. The rearrangement links TRBV4-1 to TRBJ2-5, with 7 bases matching TRBD2. Germline V lookup: CDR1 MGHRA, CDR2 YSYEKL. Germline trimming cut 1 base from V and 4 bases from J; bases unmatched to any gene: 6. This CDR3 contains 15 residues. The DNA for the CDR3 is TGCGCCAGCAGCCAAGTGAGCGGGATGCGAGAGACCCAGTACTTC. It translates to CASSQVSGMRETQYF.

The chain recombines TRBV6-6 with TRBJ2-7; a weak D match, TRBD1 (6 bases). Germline V gene sequence: CDR1 MNHNY, CDR2 SVGAGI (reference sequence). This CDR3 comprises 12 residues. V lost 5 bases, J lost 1 base, and 6 bases lay in between. The CDR3: CASSTGSYEQYF. The DNA for the CDR3 is TGTGCCAGCAGTACAGGGTCCTACGAGCAGTACTTC.

The gene calls are TRBV5-1 and TRBJ2-6; 8 bases are a match to TRBD1. Germline CDR1 SGHRS, CDR2 YFSETQ. CDR3 length: 17 residues. Unmatched junction bases numbered 13, after V lost 5 bases and J lost 6 bases. The CDR3 DNA follows: TGCGCCAGCAGGGACCTCAGGGGGCGCCGTGAGGCCAACGTCCTGACTTTC. Protein product: CASRDLRGRREANVLTF.

The V call is TRBV7-6, the J call TRBJ1-5, with D maybe TRBD1 (5 bases). CDR1 and CDR2 (germline): SGHVS, FNYEAQ. Trimming removed 5 bases from V and 5 bases from J, with 7 bases in between. The CDR3 has 12 amino acids. The CDR3 coding sequence is TGTGCCAGCAGCCCCAGGGATCAGCCCCAGCATTTT. Its protein product is CASSPRDQPQHF.

The chain combines TRBV10-3 with TRBJ2-3; D not certain. This CDR3 is 13 amino acids long. The ends were cut back, 10 bases at V and 0 bases at J, with 11 bases in the middle. CDR1 ENHRY and CDR2 SYGVKD come from the germline V gene. The CDR3 DNA is TGTGCCAGCCAGGATTTTAGCACAGATACGCAGTATTTT. Translation: CASQDFSTDTQYF.

The V and J genes are TRBV6-1 and TRBJ1-5; D is undetermined. Germline-derived CDR1 and CDR2 are MNHNS and SASEGT. The CDR3 covers 13 residues. The V gene lost 6 bases and the J gene lost 4 bases, with 10 bases spanning the gap. This chain's CDR3 is CASRVAGNQPQHF. CDR3 sequence (DNA): TGTGCCAGCAGGGTTGCCGGGAATCAGCCCCAGCATTTT.

This rearrangement joins TRBV5-1 to TRBJ2-5; tentative D call: TRBD2 (7 bases). The tail of the sequence fits TRBJ2-7 better, so the J call may be wrong. This CDR3 region has 16 residues. CDR1 SGHRS and CDR2 YFSETQ come from the germline V gene. The CDR3 DNA reads as TGCGCCAGCAGCTTGGCCGGGGAGGGGGGCTCCTACGAGCAGTACTTC. Protein sequence: CASSLAGEGGSYEQYF.

V gene TRBV19 combines with J gene TRBJ2-7, with D possibly being TRBD2 (6 bases). There are 15 residues in the CDR3. The germline CDR1 and CDR2 sequences are LNHDA and SQIVND (reference sequence). V lost 5 bases and J lost 0, with 14 bases in between. The CDR3 is CASSDAEGSSYEQYF. The CDR3 bases are TGTGCCAGTAGTGATGCGGAGGGAAGCTCCTACGAGCAGTACTTC. The complete variable domain, with remaining parts taken from reference TRBV19 and TRBJ2-7, reads DGGITQSPKYLFRKEGQNVTLSCEQNLNHDAMYWYRQDPGQGLRLIYYSQIVNDFQKGDIAEGYSVSREKKESFPLTVTSAQKNPTAFYLCASSDAEGSSYEQYFGPGTRLTVT.